This paragraph covers one T cell receptor (beta chain) sequence. This entry comes from a study of blood T cell repertoires in COVID-19. Study at large: Sources were T cells, B-cell-depleted T cells, or PBMCs; the material itself was cDNA or gDNA.

V was clipped by 0 bases and J by 5 bases, with 12 bases between them. This CDR3 contains 15 residues. Germline CDR1 reads MRHNA; CDR2 reads SNTAGT. In the original workflow: Counts of nucleated cells, estimated from reference gene primer amplification, were obtained. The repertoire was sequenced with immunoSEQ multiplex PCR; TCRdb's copy has only in-frame clones and lacks some. From that table come the V and J calls and clone size; the DNA was used to work out D and trimming. The table shows about 370,000 clones, with 89% occurring only once. Seattle participants joined during active infection and were tracked over time.

The rearrangement joins TRBV6-4 to TRBJ2-3; D gene uncertain. This receptor was taken from a woman younger than 45 with COVID-19, enrolled during active disease. Sequencing was performed on peripheral blood. The CDR3 reads CASSDSGLSGDTQYF. CDR3 in DNA: TGTGCCAGCAGTGACTCGGGCCTTTCTGGAGATACGCAGTATTTT.